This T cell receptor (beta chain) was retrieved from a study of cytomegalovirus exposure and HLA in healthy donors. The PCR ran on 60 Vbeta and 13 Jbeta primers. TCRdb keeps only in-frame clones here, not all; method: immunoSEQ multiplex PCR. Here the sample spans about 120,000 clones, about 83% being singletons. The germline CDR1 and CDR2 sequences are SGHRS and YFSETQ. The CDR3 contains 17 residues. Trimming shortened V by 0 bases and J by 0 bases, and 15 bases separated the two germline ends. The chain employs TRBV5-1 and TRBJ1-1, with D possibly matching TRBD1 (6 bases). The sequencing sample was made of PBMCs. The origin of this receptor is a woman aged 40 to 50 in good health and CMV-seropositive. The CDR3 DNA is TGCGCCAGCAGCTTGGGGTCCAGGGGCGGACTGAACACTGAAGCTTTCTTT. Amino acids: CASSLGSRGGLNTEAFF.